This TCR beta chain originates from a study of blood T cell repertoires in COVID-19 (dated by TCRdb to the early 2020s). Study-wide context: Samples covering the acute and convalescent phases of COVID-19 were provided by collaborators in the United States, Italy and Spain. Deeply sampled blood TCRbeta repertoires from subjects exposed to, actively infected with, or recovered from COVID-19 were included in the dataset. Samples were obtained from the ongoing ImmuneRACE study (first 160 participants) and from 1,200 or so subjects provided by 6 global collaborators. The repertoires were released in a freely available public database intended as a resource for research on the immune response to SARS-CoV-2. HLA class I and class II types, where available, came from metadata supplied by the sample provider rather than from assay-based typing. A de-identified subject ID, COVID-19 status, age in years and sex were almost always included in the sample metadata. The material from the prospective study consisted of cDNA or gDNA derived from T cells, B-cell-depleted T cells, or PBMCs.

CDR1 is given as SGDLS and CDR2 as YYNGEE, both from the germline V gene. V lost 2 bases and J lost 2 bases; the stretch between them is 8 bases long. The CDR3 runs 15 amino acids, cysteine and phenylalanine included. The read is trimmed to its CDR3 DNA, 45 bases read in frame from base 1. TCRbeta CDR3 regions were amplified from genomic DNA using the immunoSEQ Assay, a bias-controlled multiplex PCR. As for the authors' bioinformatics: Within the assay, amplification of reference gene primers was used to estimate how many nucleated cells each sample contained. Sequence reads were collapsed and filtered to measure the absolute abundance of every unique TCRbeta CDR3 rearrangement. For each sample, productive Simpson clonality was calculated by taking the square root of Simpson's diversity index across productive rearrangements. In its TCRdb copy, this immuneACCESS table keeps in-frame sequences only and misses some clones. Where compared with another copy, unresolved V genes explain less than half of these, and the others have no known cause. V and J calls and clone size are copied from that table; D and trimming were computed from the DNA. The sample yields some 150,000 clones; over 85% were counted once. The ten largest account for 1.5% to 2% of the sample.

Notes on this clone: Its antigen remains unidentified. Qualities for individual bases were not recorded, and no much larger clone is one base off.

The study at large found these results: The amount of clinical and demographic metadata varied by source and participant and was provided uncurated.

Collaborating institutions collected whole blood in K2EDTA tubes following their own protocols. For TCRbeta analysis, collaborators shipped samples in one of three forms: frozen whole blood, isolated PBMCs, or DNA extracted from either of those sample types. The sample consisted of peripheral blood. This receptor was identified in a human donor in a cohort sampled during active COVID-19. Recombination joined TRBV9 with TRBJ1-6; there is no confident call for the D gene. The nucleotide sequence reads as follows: TGTGCCAGCAGCGTCCAGGTCACCTATAATTCACCCCTCCACTTT. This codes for CASSVQVTYNSPLHF.